The 18 T cell receptor beta chains reported below all come from one sample, sequenced in a study of response to subunit inactivated influenza vaccine. A single record per CDR3 protein comes from TCRdb applying MiXCR to the RT-PCR reads. The repertoire holds a few hundred thousand distinct CDR3 sequences, around 15% seen once, with 11% in the top ten. The sequencing here drew on PBMCs from blood, taken 11 to 12 days after vaccination. The receptor source for this set is a man between 50 and 59 years old who received an inactivated influenza vaccine.

This rearrangement joins TRBV10-3 to TRBJ2-1; D is possibly TRBD2 (6 bases). The CDR3 covers 19 residues. In germline, CDR1 is ENHRY, CDR2 SYGVKD. V was clipped by 7 bases and J by 1 base, with 26 bases between them. CDR3 sequence (DNA): TGTGCCATCACCGGGCGGGGTGGCCACAGGTCGGGTTCCTACAATGAGCAGTTCTTC. This sequence encodes CAITGRGGHRSGSYNEQFF.

The rearrangement uses TRBV7-2 and TRBJ2-7, with a weak D call TRBD2 (6 bases). Trimming removed 0 bases from V and 4 bases from J, with 16 bases in between. Germline CDR1 reads SGHTA; CDR2 reads FQGNSA. This CDR3 is 16 amino acids long. CDR3 sequence (DNA): TGTGCCAGCAGCTTAGCGCCAGCGGGTCCCCAGTACGAGCAGTACTTC. It translates to CASSLAPAGPQYEQYF.

V and J are TRBV20-1 and TRBJ2-3; 8 positions agree with TRBD2. The V gene's germline CDR1 is DFQATT and CDR2 SNEGSKA (reference sequence). The CDR3 is 15 amino acids. Trimming cost V 3 bases and J 3 bases; bases outside gene matches: 8. DNA of the CDR3: TGCAGTGCTAGTCTTAGCGGGACGATGACAGATACGCAGTATTTT. Translating it yields CSASLSGTMTDTQYF.

The chain recombines TRBV14 with TRBJ2-5, with D possibly matching TRBD1 (5 bases). The CDR3 runs 16 residues. The V end lost 1 base, the J end lost 2 bases, and 14 bases lay between the germline ends. The V gene's germline CDR1 is SGHDN and CDR2 FVKESK. For the CDR3, the DNA is TGTGCCAGCAGCCAAGGGCGCGGTGCAGGGCAAGAGACCCAGTACTTC. Translating it yields CASSQGRGAGQETQYF.

The rearrangement links TRBV20-1 to TRBJ2-7; D may be TRBD1 (6 bases). This CDR3 has 15 amino acids. Germline CDR1 DFQATT, CDR2 SNEGSKA (reference sequence). V dropped 7 bases and J dropped 1 base, with 20 bases sitting between them. As DNA, the CDR3 is TGCAGTGGAGTTGGGGGCACAACGACTTCCTACGAGCAGTACTTC. Translation: CSGVGGTTTSYEQYF.

This clonotype was observed a handful of times. The CDR3 bases are TGTGCCAGCAGTCAATTGTCGGGACTAGCGGGAGTCGGGCCCTACAATGAGCAGTTCTTC. It translates to CASSQLSGLAGVGPYNEQFF. The rearrangement joins TRBV5-6 to TRBJ2-1, with 14 bases fitting TRBD2. Per the germline V gene, CDR1 is SGHDT and CDR2 is YYEEEE. With 5 bases clipped from V and 2 bases from J, the junction kept 15 bases outside the gene matches. The length of the CDR3 is 20 residues. The variable domain in full, with the rest retrieved from reference TRBV5-6 and TRBJ2-1, is DAGVTQSPTHLIKTRGQQVTLRCSPKSGHDTVSWYQQALGQGPQFIFQYYEEEERQRGNFPDRFSGHQFPNYSSELNVNALLLGDSALYLCASSQLSGLAGVGPYNEQFFGPGTRLTVL.

A few counts support this clonotype. The V gene is TRBV6-1, the J gene TRBJ1-4; 9 bases map to TRBD1. The CDR3 is 16 residues long. Germline CDR1 MNHNS, CDR2 SASEGT. With V trimmed by 8 bases and J by 6 bases, 13 bases remained unmatched. This CDR3 reads CASGKGTGLGDEKLFF. The CDR3 bases are TGTGCCAGCGGAAAAGGGACAGGGCTAGGGGATGAAAAACTGTTTTTT.

The chain has TRBV20-1 and TRBJ1-5; 7 positions agree with TRBD1. The CDR3 is 14 amino acids. Germline CDR1 is DFQATT and CDR2 is SNEGSKA (reference sequence). With V trimmed by 6 bases and J by 0 bases, 5 bases remained unmatched. CDR3 coding DNA: TGCAGTGCGACTACAGGGGTTAGCAATCAGCCCCAGCATTTT. It yields the protein CSATTGVSNQPQHF.

This clonotype was picked up a small number of times. CDR3 bases: TGTGCCAGCAATCAGCAGGGAAGCACTGAAGCTTTCTTT. The encoded protein is CASNQQGSTEAFF. This chain connects TRBV9 to TRBJ1-1; possible D gene TRBD1, 5 bases. Germline CDR1 and CDR2: SGDLS and YYNGEE. The CDR3 extends over 13 amino acids. Deletions cut 6 bases from V and 4 bases from J, with 13 bases between.

This clonotype was counted a few times. The rearrangement uses TRBV7-9 and TRBJ2-1; 10 bases match TRBD2. The germline V gene has CDR1 SEHNR and CDR2 FQNEAQ (reference sequence). This CDR3 contains 16 residues. J gave up 2 bases and V 6 bases, and 7 bases lay outside the gene matches. CDR3 in amino acids: CASSFRSGRAYNEQFF. The CDR3 nucleotides read TGTGCCAGCAGTTTCAGAAGCGGGAGGGCCTACAATGAGCAGTTCTTC.

This clonotype was seen a handful of times. This rearrangement joins TRBV20-1 to TRBJ2-7, with TRBD2 matching 14 bases. The CDR3 is 18 residues long. CDR1 and CDR2 (germline): DFQATT, SNEGSKA (reference sequence). With V trimmed by 1 base and J by 2 bases, 10 bases remained unmatched. In nucleotides, the CDR3 is TGCAGTGCTAGAGTCGGCCCGGGACTAGCGGGGGATGCCTACGAGCAGTACTTC. This encodes CSARVGPGLAGDAYEQYF.

The chain couples TRBV20-1 to TRBJ2-7; 9 bases agree with TRBD2. This CDR3 contains 17 residues. Germline V gene sequence: CDR1 DFQATT, CDR2 SNEGSKA (reference sequence). The V gene end was trimmed by 0 bases and the J gene end by 3 bases; junction bases not matched to a gene: 12. Here the CDR3 reads CSARDYRTSEVLYEQYF. The DNA for the CDR3 is TGCAGTGCTAGAGATTATAGGACTAGCGAGGTACTCTACGAGCAGTACTTC.

This clonotype was observed a handful of times. The gene calls are TRBV5-1 and TRBJ2-7, with 7 bases fitting TRBD2. The CDR3 length is 16 residues. Germline CDR1 reads SGHRS; CDR2 reads YFSETQ. V shed 1 base and J 6 bases; nucleotides not matched to a gene: 13. The CDR3 reads CASSLTPRGGVPEQYF. DNA for the CDR3: TGCGCCAGCAGCTTGACCCCACGCGGGGGAGTGCCCGAGCAGTACTTC.

This clonotype was found a few times. The chain links TRBV9 to TRBJ2-7; 9 positions agree with TRBD1. J lost 0 bases, V lost 3 bases, and 4 bases had no gene match. The CDR3 loop spans 15 amino acids. Looked up from germline, CDR1 is SGDLS and CDR2 is YYNGEE. The CDR3 DNA reads as TGTGCCAGCAGCGCCGGGACAGGGCACTCCTACGAGCAGTACTTC. Encoded protein: CASSAGTGHSYEQYF.

This chain joins TRBV29-1 and TRBJ2-3, with a possible D match to TRBD2 (6 bases). The CDR3 has 11 amino acids. Germline V CDR1 and CDR2: SQVTM, ANQGSEA. Trimming shortened V by 6 bases and J by 3 bases, and 7 bases separated the two germline ends. CDR3 coding DNA: TGCAGCGTGGGGGGAACAGATACGCAGTATTTT. It codes for CSVGGTDTQYF.

The chain uses TRBV11-3 and TRBJ2-1; D is ambiguous. The CDR3 runs to 12 residues. Germline loops: CDR1 SGHNT, CDR2 YENEEA. The V end was cut by 3 bases, the J end by 8 bases, with 8 bases between. CDR3 DNA: TGTGCCAGCAGCTTGGCAGACCATGAGCAGTTCTTC. This gives the protein CASSLADHEQFF.

This chain uses TRBV20-1 with TRBJ1-2; D is ambiguous. The V end lost 3 bases, the J end lost 6 bases, and 14 bases lay between the germline ends. Per the germline V gene, CDR1 is DFQATT and CDR2 is SNEGSKA (reference sequence). This CDR3 has 13 amino acids. The CDR3 coding sequence is TGCAGTGCTAGTGCCTTTTTAGGTCATGGCTACACCTTC. It specifies CSASAFLGHGYTF.

At least ten counts were recorded for this clonotype. This chain uses TRBV29-1 with TRBJ2-7; 9 bases align to TRBD1. Germline trimming cut 2 bases from V and 6 bases from J; bases unmatched to any gene: 8. The V gene's germline CDR1 is SQVTM and CDR2 ANQGSEA. The CDR3 totals 14 residues. The chain's CDR3 is CSVEWGTGSGEQYF. The CDR3 DNA is TGCAGCGTTGAATGGGGGACAGGGTCCGGCGAGCAGTACTTC.